Presented here are 15 T cell receptor beta chains from one specimen sequenced in a study of T cell responses to AZD1222 COVID-19 vaccine. Assay used: immunoSEQ multiplex PCR; TCRdb lists only in-frame clones, some missing. The sample carries over 110,000 clones, approximately 90% recorded once. Sequenced here: peripheral blood, sampled on day 0 of AZD1222 vaccination. The source of these receptors is an adult in good health.

This chain links TRBV16 with TRBJ2-5; a possible D gene is TRBD2 (5 bases). The V gene lost 0 bases and the J gene lost 6 bases, with 11 bases spanning the gap. This CDR3 contains 14 residues. Germline V gene sequence: CDR1 KGHSY, CDR2 FQNENV. The CDR3 here is CASSQSIAGKTQYF. In DNA, the CDR3 is TGTGCCAGCAGCCAATCTATTGCGGGCAAGACCCAGTACTTC.

The chain combines TRBV11-2 with TRBJ1-3; D is possibly TRBD1 (5 bases). V was cut by 5 bases and J by 0 bases, with 11 bases left in between. The CDR3 sequence is 15 residues long. CDR1 and CDR2 (germline): SGHAT, FQNNGV. The CDR3: CASSPGRSSGNTIYF. The CDR3 DNA follows: TGTGCCAGCAGCCCGGGACGGAGCTCTGGAAACACCATATATTTT.

This chain connects TRBV24-1 to TRBJ1-3; tentative D call: TRBD1 (5 bases). V was trimmed by 6 bases and J by 16 bases, leaving 15 bases between them. Germline CDR1 is KGHDR and CDR2 is SFDVKD. CDR3 length equals 11 residues. CDR3 sequence reads: CATSSNRLFYF. CDR3 sequence (DNA): TGTGCCACCAGTTCGAACAGGCTATTTTATTTT.

The rearrangement uses TRBV2 and TRBJ2-7, with D unresolved. Germline V gives CDR1 SNHLY, CDR2 FYNNEI. V lost 7 bases and J 0 bases, leaving 7 bases between the germline ends. The CDR3 sequence is 12 residues long. CDR3 loop: CASTFSSYEQYF. The CDR3 coding sequence is TGTGCCAGCACGTTTAGCTCCTACGAGCAGTACTTC. The full variable domain, in which reference TRBV2 and TRBJ2-7 provide the parts outside the CDR3, is EPEVTQTPSHQVTQMGQEVILRCVPISNHLYFYWYRQILGQKVEFLVSFYNNEISEKSEIFDDQFSVERPDGSNFTLKIRSTKLEDSAMYFCASTFSSYEQYFGPGTRLTVT.

The V gene is TRBV3-1 (or the pseudogene TRBV3-2), the J gene TRBJ1-2; D remains unclear. Trimming took off 5 bases at V and 2 bases at J, with 9 bases between the two ends. This CDR3 contains 13 residues. Looked up from germline, CDR1 is LGHDT and CDR2 is YNNKEL (reference sequence). The chain's CDR3 is CASSVAGNYGYTF. DNA for the CDR3: TGTGCCAGCAGCGTGGCCGGGAACTATGGCTACACCTTC.

V gene TRBV5-8 combines with J gene TRBJ2-7; 7 bases align to TRBD1. With 4 bases clipped from V and 2 bases from J, the junction kept 15 bases outside the gene matches. Germline CDR1 is SGHTS and CDR2 is YDEGEE. The CDR3 is 17 amino acids. The CDR3 loop reads CASSEPGQNFAPYEQYF. The DNA of the CDR3 is TGTGCCAGCAGCGAACCGGGACAGAATTTTGCACCCTACGAGCAGTACTTC.

The chain joins TRBV29-1 to TRBJ1-2, with D maybe TRBD1 (6 bases). This CDR3 has 13 residues. V was cut by 5 bases and J by 4 bases, with 14 bases left in between. CDR1 and CDR2 from the germline V gene are SQVTM and ANQGSEA. CDR3 protein: CSVPEGGVYGYTF. The CDR3, as DNA: TGCAGCGTTCCTGAAGGGGGGGTCTATGGCTACACCTTC.

The chain combines TRBV30 with TRBJ1-4; D is possibly TRBD1 (5 bases). This CDR3 contains 11 residues. Germline V gene sequence: CDR1 GTSNPN, CDR2 SVGIG (reference sequence). The DNA for the CDR3 is TGTTGGGGGGCAACTAATGAAAAACTGTTTTTT. Translation gives CWGATNEKLFF.

V usage is TRBV6-2 or TRBV6-3 and J usage is TRBJ1-2; 7 bases map to TRBD1. With V trimmed by 5 bases and J by 4 bases, 4 bases remained unmatched. The CDR3 consists of 13 residues. Germline CDR1 MNHEY, CDR2 SVGEGT. The CDR3 DNA follows: TGTGCCAGCAGTAGAGGGACAGCCTATGGCTACACCTTC. Translated: CASSRGTAYGYTF.

V is TRBV30 and J is TRBJ1-5; 8 bases match TRBD1. The CDR3 contains 15 residues. The germline gives CDR1 GTSNPN, CDR2 SVGIG (reference sequence). Unmatched junction bases numbered 6, after V lost 0 bases and J lost 5 bases. CDR3 residues: CAWSVLQGGHQPQHF. CDR3 nucleotide sequence: TGTGCCTGGAGTGTGTTACAGGGGGGCCATCAGCCCCAGCATTTT.

This chain uses TRBV5-4 with TRBJ1-2; a possible D gene is TRBD1 (6 bases). The CDR3 runs to 15 residues. Trimming removed 4 bases from V and 8 bases from J, with 21 bases in between. Germline values: CDR1 SGHNT, CDR2 YYREEE (reference sequence). This CDR3 reads CASSLLQGLSIGYTF. The CDR3, as DNA: TGTGCCAGCAGCCTGCTACAGGGACTATCGATAGGCTACACCTTC.

The chain combines TRBV11-2 with TRBJ1-1; possible D gene TRBD1, 6 bases. The V end was cut by 0 bases, the J end by 10 bases, with 15 bases between. CDR3 size: 14 residues. CDR1 is SGHAT, CDR2 FQNNGV, per germline. This CDR3 is CASSLDRTALAAFF. The CDR3 DNA follows: TGTGCCAGCAGCTTAGATAGGACAGCGCTGGCAGCTTTCTTT.

The chain uses TRBV6-4 and TRBJ1-6, with 8 bases that match TRBD1. The CDR3 is 13 residues long. Germline trimming cut 3 bases from V and 9 bases from J; bases unmatched to any gene: 1. Germline CDR1 is MRHNA and CDR2 is SNTAGT. The DNA of the CDR3 is TGTGCCAGCAGTGAAGACAGGGGTTCACCCCTCCACTTT. It yields the protein CASSEDRGSPLHF.

This clone was recorded only once. The chain joins TRBV29-1 to TRBJ2-7; D ambiguous. V was clipped by 7 bases and J by 6 bases, with 4 bases between them. The CDR3 consists of 8 residues. CDR1 is SQVTM, CDR2 ANQGSEA, per germline. Here the CDR3 reads CSGGEQYF. CDR3 sequence (DNA): TGCAGCGGGGGCGAGCAGTACTTC.

The rearrangement uses TRBV6-6 and TRBJ2-5; D is unresolved. This CDR3 spans 11 amino acids. Germline loops: CDR1 MNHNY, CDR2 SVGAGI (reference sequence). Between the trimmed V and J ends, which lost 8 bases and 1 base, there was a span of 5 bases. In DNA, the CDR3 is TGTGCCAGCGCGTCCCAAGAGACCCAGTACTTC. It encodes CASASQETQYF.